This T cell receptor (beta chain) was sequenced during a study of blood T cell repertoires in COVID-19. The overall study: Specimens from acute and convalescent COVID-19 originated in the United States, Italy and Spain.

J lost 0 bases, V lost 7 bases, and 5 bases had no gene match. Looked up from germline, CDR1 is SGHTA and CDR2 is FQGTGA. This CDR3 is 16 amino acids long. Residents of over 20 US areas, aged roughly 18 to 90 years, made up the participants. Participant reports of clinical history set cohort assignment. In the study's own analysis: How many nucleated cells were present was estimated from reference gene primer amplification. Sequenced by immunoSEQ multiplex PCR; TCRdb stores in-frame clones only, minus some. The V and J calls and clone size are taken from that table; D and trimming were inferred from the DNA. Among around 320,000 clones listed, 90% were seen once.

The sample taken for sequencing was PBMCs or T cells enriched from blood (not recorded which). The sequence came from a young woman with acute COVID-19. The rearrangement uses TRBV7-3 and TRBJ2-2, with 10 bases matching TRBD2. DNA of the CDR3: TGTGCCAGCAACCCTAGCGGGAGCACGAACACCGGGGAGCTGTTTTTT. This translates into CASNPSGSTNTGELFF.